The rows below give T cell receptor beta chains drawn from one sample of a study of siplizumab effects on memory and regulatory T cells. These TCRs' antigens remain unknown. Repertoires were generated with immunoSEQ multiplex PCR, while TCRdb's copy carries only in-frame clones and drops some. The table lists 9,700 or so clones, roughly two fifths of them singletons, with 8.6% in the top ten. What was sequenced was CFSE-low (dividing) CD4+ T cells sorted from an allogeneic mixed lymphocyte reaction. These receptors all stem from a human donor in good health; the cells came from an allogeneic mixed lymphocyte reaction. Each CDR3 is given with its conserved first and last residue. The D gene is left open where the match is weak. Some rows mark clone size as missing; the rest say once, few, many or name a class of expanded clone.

j_gene: TRBJ2-3
d_gene: NA
v_gene: TRBV15
len: 15
abundance: few
CDR3aa: CATSAPLGFTDTQYF
CDR3nt: TGTGCCACCAGTGCCCCCCTGGGTTTCACAGATACGCAGTATTTT

j_gene: TRBJ1-3
d_gene: NA
v_gene: TRBV25-1
len: 15
abundance: NA
CDR3aa: CASSECGAAGNTIYF
CDR3nt: TGTGCCAGCAGTGAATGCGGGGCTGCCGGAAACACCATATATTTT

j_gene: TRBJ2-1
d_gene: TRBD1
v_gene: TRBV4-1
len: 15
abundance: NA
CDR3aa: CASRPDRGLYNEQFF
CDR3nt: TGCGCCAGCCGCCCCGACAGGGGCCTGTACAATGAGCAGTTCTTC

j_gene: TRBJ2-7
d_gene: TRBD2
v_gene: TRBV5-1
len: 15
abundance: once
CDR3aa: CASSLTSGRALEQYF
CDR3nt: TGCGCCAGCAGCTTGACTAGCGGGAGGGCCCTCGAGCAGTACTTC

j_gene: TRBJ1-2
d_gene: NA
v_gene: TRBV7-2
len: 13
abundance: medium-sized
CDR3aa: CASSPGFGYGYTF
CDR3nt: TGTGCCAGCAGCCCAGGGTTCGGCTATGGCTACACCTTC

j_gene: TRBJ2-1
d_gene: NA
v_gene: TRBV6-1
len: 14
abundance: NA
CDR3aa: CASSEKYLNNEQFF
CDR3nt: TGTGCCAGCAGTGAGAAATACTTAAACAATGAGCAGTTCTTC

j_gene: TRBJ1-4
d_gene: TRBD1
v_gene: TRBV10-3
len: 14
abundance: NA
CDR3aa: CAIGRGQGHEKLFF
CDR3nt: TGTGCCATCGGCCGGGGACAGGGTCATGAAAAACTGTTTTTT

j_gene: TRBJ2-1
d_gene: NA
v_gene: TRBV5-4
len: 15
abundance: few
CDR3aa: CASSLDSVSYNEQFF
CDR3nt: TGTGCCAGCAGCTTGGACAGTGTCTCCTACAATGAGCAGTTCTTC

j_gene: TRBJ1-2
d_gene: NA
v_gene: TRBV9
len: 14
abundance: medium-sized
CDR3aa: CASSVGRDLYGYTF
CDR3nt: TGTGCCAGCAGCGTAGGCAGGGACCTATATGGCTACACCTTC

j_gene: TRBJ1-1
d_gene: TRBD1
v_gene: TRBV29-1
len: 13
abundance: NA
CDR3aa: CSASTGGNTEAFF
CDR3nt: TGCAGCGCCTCGACAGGGGGCAACACTGAAGCTTTCTTT

j_gene: TRBJ2-5
d_gene: NA
v_gene: TRBV19
len: 12
abundance: medium-sized
CDR3aa: CASSIDRETQYF
CDR3nt: TGTGCCAGTAGTATAGATCGGGAGACCCAGTACTTC

j_gene: TRBJ2-7
d_gene: TRBD2
v_gene: TRBV4-1
len: 15
abundance: few
CDR3aa: CASSQGPSGSYEQYF
CDR3nt: TGCGCCAGCAGCCAAGGGCCTAGCGGGAGCTACGAGCAGTACTTC

j_gene: TRBJ2-7
d_gene: TRBD1
v_gene: TRBV27
len: 15
abundance: NA
CDR3aa: CASSFNSGTGVEQYF
CDR3nt: TGTGCCAGCAGTTTTAACTCCGGGACAGGGGTCGAGCAGTACTTC

j_gene: TRBJ2-4
d_gene: TRBD2
v_gene: TRBV6-5
len: 15
abundance: NA
CDR3aa: CASSERDPAKNIQYF
CDR3nt: TGTGCCAGCAGCGAGCGGGATCCAGCCAAAAACATTCAGTACTTC

j_gene: TRBJ1-5
d_gene: TRBD1
v_gene: TRBV7-2
len: 15
abundance: NA
CDR3aa: CASSAPPHRGEPQHF
CDR3nt: TGTGCCAGCAGCGCACCCCCGCACAGGGGAGAGCCCCAGCATTTT

j_gene: TRBJ1-6
d_gene: NA
v_gene: TRBV5-1
len: 14
abundance: NA
CDR3aa: CASSSGRRDSPLHF
CDR3nt: TGCGCCAGCAGCTCCGGAAGGAGGGATTCACCCCTCCACTTT

j_gene: TRBJ1-2
d_gene: NA
v_gene: TRBV18
len: 14
abundance: NA
CDR3aa: CASSLRTGDYGYTF
CDR3nt: TGTGCCAGCTCACTACGGACGGGAGACTATGGCTACACCTTC

j_gene: TRBJ2-7
d_gene: TRBD2
v_gene: TRBV29-1
len: 13
abundance: medium-sized
CDR3aa: CSVEPLAGAEQYF
CDR3nt: TGCAGCGTTGAACCACTAGCGGGAGCCGAGCAGTACTTC

j_gene: TRBJ2-3
d_gene: TRBD2
v_gene: TRBV2
len: 16
abundance: once
CDR3aa: CASRRLAGVDTDTQYF
CDR3nt: TGTGCCAGCAGGAGACTAGCGGGAGTGGACACAGATACGCAGTATTTT

j_gene: TRBJ1-2
d_gene: NA
v_gene: TRBV5-1
len: 15
abundance: medium-sized
CDR3aa: CASRDSPGVLYGYTF
CDR3nt: TGCGCCAGCAGAGATTCCCCAGGGGTCCTCTATGGCTACACCTTC

j_gene: TRBJ2-7
d_gene: NA
v_gene: TRBV27
len: 13
abundance: few
CDR3aa: CASRSTGPYEQYF
CDR3nt: TGTGCCAGCAGATCCACAGGGCCCTACGAGCAGTACTTC

j_gene: TRBJ1-5
d_gene: NA
v_gene: TRBV29-1
len: 12
abundance: NA
CDR3aa: CSVALGEEPQHF
CDR3nt: TGCAGCGTTGCTTTGGGTGAGGAGCCCCAGCATTTT

j_gene: TRBJ1-1
d_gene: NA
v_gene: TRBV2
len: 14
abundance: NA
CDR3aa: CASSVEGLNTEAFF
CDR3nt: TGTGCCAGCAGTGTGGAGGGGTTGAACACTGAAGCTTTCTTT

j_gene: TRBJ2-2
d_gene: NA
v_gene: TRBV30
len: 14
abundance: NA
CDR3aa: CAWRVGAGSGELFF
CDR3nt: TGTGCCTGGAGGGTAGGTGCAGGGTCCGGGGAGCTGTTTTTT

j_gene: TRBJ2-2
d_gene: NA
v_gene: TRBV7-3
len: 14
abundance: NA
CDR3aa: CASSLRTNTGELFF
CDR3nt: TGCGCCAGCAGCCTGCGAACAAACACCGGGGAGCTGTTTTTT

j_gene: TRBJ2-2
d_gene: NA
v_gene: TRBV18
len: 17
abundance: few
CDR3aa: CASSPHALTANTGELFF
CDR3nt: TGTGCCAGCTCACCCCATGCGCTTACGGCGAACACCGGGGAGCTGTTTTTT

j_gene: TRBJ2-5
d_gene: NA
v_gene: TRBV10-3
len: 15
abundance: medium-sized
CDR3aa: CATRGAESGDETQYF
CDR3nt: TGTGCCACCAGGGGAGCAGAGTCGGGAGATGAGACCCAGTACTTC

j_gene: TRBJ2-1
d_gene: NA
v_gene: TRBV9
len: 16
abundance: medium-sized
CDR3aa: CASSVVTGGLFNEQFF
CDR3nt: TGTGCCAGCAGCGTAGTCACAGGGGGACTATTCAATGAGCAGTTCTTC

j_gene: TRBJ1-1
d_gene: NA
v_gene: TRBV30
len: 11
abundance: NA
CDR3aa: CAWSHAPRAFF
CDR3nt: TGTGCCTGGAGTCATGCGCCAAGGGCTTTCTTT

j_gene: TRBJ1-2
d_gene: TRBD1
v_gene: TRBV6-4
len: 14
abundance: NA
CDR3aa: CASSYLRQGGGYTF
CDR3nt: TGTGCCAGCAGTTACCTCCGACAGGGGGGTGGCTACACCTTC

j_gene: TRBJ2-5
d_gene: NA
v_gene: TRBV5-1
len: 12
abundance: few
CDR3aa: CASTGEVRTQYF
CDR3nt: TGCGCCAGCACAGGGGAAGTGCGGACCCAGTACTTC

j_gene: TRBJ2-3
d_gene: NA
v_gene: TRBV18
len: 14
abundance: medium-sized
CDR3aa: CASSLGHQGYTQYF
CDR3nt: TGTGCCAGCTCCCTCGGACATCAGGGCTATACGCAGTATTTT

j_gene: TRBJ1-1
d_gene: NA
v_gene: TRBV5-1
len: 11
abundance: NA
CDR3aa: CASSLDSEAFF
CDR3nt: TGCGCCAGCAGCTTGGACAGTGAAGCTTTCTTT

j_gene: TRBJ1-1
d_gene: NA
v_gene: TRBV18
len: 13
abundance: medium-sized
CDR3aa: CASSPRTVFEAFF
CDR3nt: TGTGCCAGCTCACCCAGGACAGTATTTGAAGCTTTCTTT

j_gene: TRBJ2-3
d_gene: TRBD2
v_gene: TRBV29-1
len: 16
abundance: few
CDR3aa: CSVEWASGRALDTQYF
CDR3nt: TGCAGCGTTGAATGGGCTAGCGGGAGGGCCTTAGATACGCAGTATTTT

j_gene: TRBJ2-7
d_gene: NA
v_gene: TRBV27
len: 13
abundance: NA
CDR3aa: CASSLGQSYEQYF
CDR3nt: TGTGCCAGCAGTTTAGGGCAGTCCTACGAGCAGTACTTC

j_gene: TRBJ2-1
d_gene: NA
v_gene: TRBV5-1
len: 13
abundance: NA
CDR3aa: CASSLQGMNEQFF
CDR3nt: TGCGCCAGCAGTTTACAGGGTATGAATGAGCAGTTCTTC

j_gene: TRBJ2-1
d_gene: NA
v_gene: TRBV10-3
len: 12
abundance: few
CDR3aa: CAISDFEGGEFF
CDR3nt: TGTGCCATCAGTGATTTTGAGGGAGGAGAGTTCTTC

j_gene: TRBJ1-1
d_gene: NA
v_gene: TRBV5-1
len: 15
abundance: medium-sized
CDR3aa: CASSLLGRQGTEAFF
CDR3nt: TGCGCCAGCAGCTTACTGGGGAGGCAGGGCACTGAAGCTTTCTTT

j_gene: TRBJ2-7
d_gene: TRBD2
v_gene: TRBV5-4
len: 13
abundance: NA
CDR3aa: CASRRDYSYEQYF
CDR3nt: TGTGCCAGCAGACGGGACTACTCCTACGAGCAGTACTTC

j_gene: TRBJ2-1
d_gene: TRBD2
v_gene: TRBV5-8
len: 15
abundance: once
CDR3aa: CASSPTSGRAVEQFF
CDR3nt: TGTGCCAGCAGCCCGACTAGCGGGAGGGCCGTTGAGCAGTTCTTC

j_gene: TRBJ2-1
d_gene: NA
v_gene: TRBV27
len: 14
abundance: NA
CDR3aa: CASSSPGGDNEQFF
CDR3nt: TGTGCCAGCAGTTCCCCCGGTGGGGACAATGAGCAGTTCTTC

j_gene: TRBJ2-7
d_gene: TRBD1
v_gene: TRBV6-1
len: 14
abundance: once
CDR3aa: CASKKTGDPYEQYF
CDR3nt: TGTGCCAGCAAGAAGACAGGGGACCCCTACGAGCAGTACTTC

j_gene: TRBJ1-2
d_gene: TRBD1
v_gene: TRBV29-1
len: 15
abundance: medium-sized
CDR3aa: CSVTDRDRGGYGYTF
CDR3nt: TGCAGCGTTACTGACCGGGACAGGGGGGGCTATGGCTACACCTTC

j_gene: TRBJ2-2
d_gene: NA
v_gene: TRBV30
len: 15
abundance: NA
CDR3aa: CAWSLSGLTTGELFF
CDR3nt: TGTGCCTGGAGTCTAAGCGGCTTGACCACCGGGGAGCTGTTTTTT

j_gene: TRBJ2-7
d_gene: TRBD2
v_gene: TRBV6-1
len: 18
abundance: medium-sized
CDR3aa: CASSVSGLAEYTDYEQYF
CDR3nt: TGTGCCAGCAGTGTTTCGGGACTAGCTGAATACACGGACTACGAGCAGTACTTC

j_gene: TRBJ1-4
d_gene: NA
v_gene: TRBV4-2
len: 15
abundance: few
CDR3aa: CASSQDRGGNEKLFF
CDR3nt: TGTGCCAGCAGCCAAGACCGGGGCGGTAATGAAAAACTGTTTTTT

j_gene: TRBJ2-7
d_gene: TRBD1
v_gene: TRBV5-6
len: 17
abundance: medium-sized
CDR3aa: CASSLEGRGFGSYEQYF
CDR3nt: TGTGCCAGCAGCTTGGAGGGCAGGGGGTTCGGCTCCTACGAGCAGTACTTC

j_gene: TRBJ2-5
d_gene: NA
v_gene: TRBV19
len: 21
abundance: NA
CDR3aa: CASSIDRRYSGSAPPQETQYF
CDR3nt: TGTGCCAGTAGTATAGATCGTAGGTATAGCGGAAGTGCCCCTCCTCAAGAGACCCAGTACTTC

j_gene: TRBJ2-2
d_gene: NA
v_gene: TRBV11-3
len: 15
abundance: NA
CDR3aa: CASSRGQRHTGELFF
CDR3nt: TGTGCCAGCAGTCGAGGACAGAGGCACACCGGGGAGCTGTTTTTT

j_gene: TRBJ2-7
d_gene: TRBD1
v_gene: TRBV6-5
len: 14
abundance: NA
CDR3aa: CASKKTGDPYEQYF
CDR3nt: TGTGCCAGCAAGAAGACAGGGGACCCCTACGAGCAGTACTTC

j_gene: TRBJ1-2
d_gene: NA
v_gene: TRBV7-8
len: 14
abundance: NA
CDR3aa: CASSLSRTAYGYTF
CDR3nt: TGTGCCAGCAGCTTATCCCGGACGGCCTATGGCTACACCTTC

j_gene: TRBJ2-1
d_gene: NA
v_gene: TRBV7-2
len: 14
abundance: few
CDR3aa: CASSLRSSFNEQFF
CDR3nt: TGTGCCAGCAGCTTAAGATCTAGCTTCAATGAGCAGTTCTTC

j_gene: TRBJ2-7
d_gene: NA
v_gene: TRBV6-5
len: 14
abundance: medium-sized
CDR3aa: CASSSPQTGYEQYF
CDR3nt: TGTGCCAGCAGTTCGCCCCAGACAGGCTACGAGCAGTACTTC

j_gene: TRBJ2-2
d_gene: NA
v_gene: TRBV27
len: 14
abundance: NA
CDR3aa: CASSQGGRTGELFF
CDR3nt: TGTGCCAGCAGCCAAGGGGGACGCACCGGGGAGCTGTTTTTT

j_gene: TRBJ1-1
d_gene: NA
v_gene: TRBV28
len: 15
abundance: NA
CDR3aa: CASSFTTKSNTEAFF
CDR3nt: TGTGCCAGCAGTTTTACAACGAAGTCCAACACTGAAGCTTTCTTT